The TCR beta chain under discussion was sequenced for a study of T-cell memory formation after mild COVID-19. Study at large: Among the donors, TCR clusters were largely specific to each donor.

This clonotype occurred a few times. TCRdb re-derived calls from the 5' RACE reads in MiXCR, one entry per CDR3 protein. The top ten clones hold around 20% of a sample with 300,000 to 350,000 distinct CDR3 sequences, 14% of them seen once. CDR1 and CDR2 (germline): SGHRS, YFSETQ. V gave up 2 bases and J gave up 4 bases; unmatched junction bases: 6. The CDR3 length is 15 residues. The sequencing sample was made of PBMCs or a T cell subset sorted from them (not recorded which). The sequence derives from a man between 18 and 35 years old who had mild COVID-19 (a few samples of this study predate the infection). Cell type and time point are not known. The chain carries TRBV5-1 and TRBJ2-1, with 7 nucleotides matching TRBD2. This chain's CDR3 is CASSLSGAIYNEQFF. CDR3 coding DNA: TGCGCCAGCAGCTTAAGCGGGGCAATTTACAATGAGCAGTTCTTC.